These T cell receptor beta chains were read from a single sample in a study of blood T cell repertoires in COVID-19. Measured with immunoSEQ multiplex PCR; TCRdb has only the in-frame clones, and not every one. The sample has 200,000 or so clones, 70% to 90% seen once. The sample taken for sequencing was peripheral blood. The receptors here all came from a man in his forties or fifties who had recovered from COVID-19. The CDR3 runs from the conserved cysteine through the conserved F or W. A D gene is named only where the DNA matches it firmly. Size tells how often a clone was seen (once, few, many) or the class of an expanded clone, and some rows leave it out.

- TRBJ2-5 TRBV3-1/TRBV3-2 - TGTGCCAGCAGCCCTAACTCCAGGGGAATGGTGACCCAGTACTTC CASSPNSRGMVTQYF
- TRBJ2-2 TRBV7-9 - TGTGCCAGCAGCTTAAGAGGGGGACCCGGGGAGCTGTTTTTT CASSLRGGPGELFF
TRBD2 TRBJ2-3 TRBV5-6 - TGTGCCAGCACTCCTCCCCTTGGCGGGAGAGCAGATACGCAGTATTTT CASTPPLGGRADTQYF
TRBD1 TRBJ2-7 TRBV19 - TGTGCCAGTAGCCCAGGGGGCCTAGTCGGTGAGCAGTACTTC CASSPGGLVGEQYF
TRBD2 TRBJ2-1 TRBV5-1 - TGCGCCAGCAGCTTGGATTACCTAGCGGGAGGAAAAAGTGAGCAGTTCTTC CASSLDYLAGGKSEQFF
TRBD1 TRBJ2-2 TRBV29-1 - TGCAGCGTCGGGACAGGGAACGGGGAGCTGTTTTTT CSVGTGNGELFF
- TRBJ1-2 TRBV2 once TGTGCCAGCAGTTTACAGGGATGGGGAGATGGCTACACCTTC CASSLQGWGDGYTF
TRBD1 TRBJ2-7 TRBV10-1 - TGCGCCAGCAGCACCCGGGACAGGGGTGACGAGCAGTACTTC CASSTRDRGDEQYF
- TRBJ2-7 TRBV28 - TGTGCCAGCAACACCGGACAGATCGAGACATACGAGCAGTACTTC CASNTGQIETYEQYF
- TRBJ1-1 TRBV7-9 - TGTGCCAGCAGCTTTCCGCTGGGCAGGGCACCGGGTATGAACACTGAAGCTTTCTTT CASSFPLGRAPGMNTEAFF
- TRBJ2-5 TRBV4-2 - TGTGCCAGCAGCGAAGACGCGGGAGAGACCCAGTACTTC CASSEDAGETQYF
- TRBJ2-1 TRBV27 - TGTGCCAGCAGTTTCCCTCTCGGGGGTGGGAAGAATGAGCAGTTCTTC CASSFPLGGGKNEQFF
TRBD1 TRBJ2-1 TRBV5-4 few TGTGCCAGCAGCACCCGGACAGGGTACAATGAGCAGTTCTTC CASSTRTGYNEQFF
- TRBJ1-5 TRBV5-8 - TGTGCCAGCAGCTATGGCAGGGCATATAGCAATCAGCCCCAGCATTTT CASSYGRAYSNQPQHF
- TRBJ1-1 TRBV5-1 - TGCGCCAGCAGCTTGGATGGGGCGGCCCACACTGAAGCTTTCTTT CASSLDGAAHTEAFF
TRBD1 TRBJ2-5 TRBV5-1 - TGCGCCAGCAGCTGGGTTCGGGACAGAAAAGAGACCCAGTACTTC CASSWVRDRKETQYF
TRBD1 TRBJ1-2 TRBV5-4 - TGTGCCACTTCGACAGGGACTAACTATGGCTACACCTTC CATSTGTNYGYTF
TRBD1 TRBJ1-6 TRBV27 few TGTGCCAGCAGTTTATTGTCCGGGACAGGGGTTTCACCCCTCCACTTT CASSLLSGTGVSPLHF
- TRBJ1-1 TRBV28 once TGTGCCAGCAGTTTTTTAGCGGGAAGAATTACTGAAGCTTTCTTT CASSFLAGRITEAFF
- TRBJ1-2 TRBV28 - TGTGCCAGCAGTTCCCAATCCGGGGGACACTATGGCTACACCTTC CASSSQSGGHYGYTF
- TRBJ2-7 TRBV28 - TGTGCCAGCAGTTTTATCGGGGGTTTCACCTACGAGCAGTACTTC CASSFIGGFTYEQYF
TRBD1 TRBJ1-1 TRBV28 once TGTGCCTCACACGGTCCAGGGGGCCGGGACACTGAAGCTTTCTTT CASHGPGGRDTEAFF
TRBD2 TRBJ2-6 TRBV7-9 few TGTGCCAGCACCTATAGCGGGACCTCTGGGGCCAACGTCCTGACTTTC CASTYSGTSGANVLTF
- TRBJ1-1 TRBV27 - TGTGCCAGCAGTTTTAGACAATGGGCTGAAGCTTTCTTT CASSFRQWAEAFF
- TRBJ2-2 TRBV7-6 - TGTGCCAGCCGAAGGGAGCCCGGGGAGCTGTTTTTT CASRREPGELFF
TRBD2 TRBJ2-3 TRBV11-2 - TGTGCCAGCAGCCCCCGACTAGCGGGAGTAACAGATACGCAGTATTTT CASSPRLAGVTDTQYF
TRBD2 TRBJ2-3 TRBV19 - TGTGCCAGTAGTATAAGCGGGGGCTCCACAGATACGCAGTATTTT CASSISGGSTDTQYF
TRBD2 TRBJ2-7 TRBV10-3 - TGTGCCATCAGAGGCCGGGGAGCGGGGTACGAGCAGTACTTC CAIRGRGAGYEQYF
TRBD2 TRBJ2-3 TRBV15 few TGTGCCACAGGACTAGCTGTTACTTCGCGCACAGATACGCAGTATTTT CATGLAVTSRTDTQYF
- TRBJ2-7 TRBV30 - TGTGCCTGGAGTTGGGCATCCGCCTACGAGCAGTACTTC CAWSWASAYEQYF
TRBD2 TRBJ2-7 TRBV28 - TGTGCCAGCGACTCGGGACTAGCGGGAGGGTTCGACGAGCAGTACTTC CASDSGLAGGFDEQYF
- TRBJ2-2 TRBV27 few TGTGCCAGCAGACAGGGACCCGGGGAGCTGTTTTTT CASRQGPGELFF
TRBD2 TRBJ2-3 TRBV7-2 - TGTGCCAGCAGCTTATCTAGCGGGAGGGAAAATACGCAGTATTTT CASSLSSGRENTQYF
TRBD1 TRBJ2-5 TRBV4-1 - TGCGCCAGCAGCCTCGGCATAGGGGGCAACCAAGAGACCCAGTACTTC CASSLGIGGNQETQYF
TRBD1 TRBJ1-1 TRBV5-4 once TGTGCCAGCAGCCCCTCTCGACAGGGGTTGAACACTGAAGCTTTCTTT CASSPSRQGLNTEAFF
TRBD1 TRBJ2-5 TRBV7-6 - TGTGCCAGCAGCTCCCCCGGGACAGCTCAAGAGACCCAGTACTTC CASSSPGTAQETQYF
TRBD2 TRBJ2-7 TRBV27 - TGTGCCAGCAGTTCTTCAGGACTAGCGGGAGGGCAACGGCAGTACTTC CASSSSGLAGGQRQYF
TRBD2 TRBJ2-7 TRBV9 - TGTGCCAGCAGCGTAGAGCAGCGGGGGTACGAGCAGTACTTC CASSVEQRGYEQYF
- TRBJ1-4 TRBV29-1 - TGCAGCGTCAGTTCAGGGGTGGTTAATGAAAAACTGTTTTTT CSVSSGVVNEKLFF
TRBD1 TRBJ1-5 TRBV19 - TGTGCCAGTACAACCTTCACAGGGGGCGCGGATCAGCCCCAGCATTTT CASTTFTGGADQPQHF
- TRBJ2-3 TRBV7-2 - TGTGCCAGCAGCCACCAATACTCAGCGGATACGCAGTATTTT CASSHQYSADTQYF
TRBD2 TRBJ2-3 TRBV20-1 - TGCAGTGCTAGTAGCGCTAGCGGAGCTACAGATACGCAGTATTTT CSASSASGATDTQYF
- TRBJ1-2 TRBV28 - TGTGCCAGCAGTCGAGAAACAGGGATTGTTCACTATGGCTACACCTTC CASSRETGIVHYGYTF
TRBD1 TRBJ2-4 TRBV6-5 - TGTGCCAGCAGCTCCGGGACAGGGAGGAACATTCAGTACTTC CASSSGTGRNIQYF
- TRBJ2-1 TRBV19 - TGTGCCAGTAAGGGGGTCTTCATCTCCTACAATGAGCAGTTCTTC CASKGVFISYNEQFF
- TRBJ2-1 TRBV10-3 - TGTGCCATCAGGGCTCGGGACTCCTCCTACAATGAGCAGTTCTTC CAIRARDSSYNEQFF
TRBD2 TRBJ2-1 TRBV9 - TGTGCCAGCAGCGTAGTACTAGCGGGAGGGAATGAGCAGTTCTTC CASSVVLAGGNEQFF